This T cell receptor (beta chain) was found in a study of memory CD4+ T cells and cytomegalovirus serostatus. Study as a whole: Of the healthy Belgian adults, 9 were CMV seropositive and about two dozen seronegative. Whole-study results and caveats: Median bootstrapped AUC for CMV status was approximately 0.96 originally, less than 0.92 US-trained. The CMV-associated TCR signature appears largely within the CD4+ memory repertoire. CD4+ memory repertoires contained 67 of 164 reported CMV TCRbeta sequences.

Clones were sequenced by immunoSEQ multiplex PCR, and TCRdb holds only the in-frame ones, with some missing. The sample contains around 61,000 clones, roughly 80% of which appear only once. To note about this clone: The antigen remains undetermined.

Single viable CD3+CD4+CD8-CD45RO+ cells were sorted as the memory CD4+ T cells. Germline CDR1 reads LNHDA; CDR2 reads SQIVND (reference sequence). V trimming: 5 bases; J trimming: 2 bases; junction bases outside the gene matches: 9. This CDR3 has 15 amino acids. Sequenced input: memory CD4+ T cells from blood. The rearrangement links TRBV19 to TRBJ2-7; 7 bases line up with TRBD1. The TCR sequence derives from an adult in good health and CMV-seronegative. CDR3 loop: CASSPTGTAPYEQYF. The CDR3 DNA reads TGTGCCAGTAGTCCCACCGGGACAGCTCCCTACGAGCAGTACTTC.